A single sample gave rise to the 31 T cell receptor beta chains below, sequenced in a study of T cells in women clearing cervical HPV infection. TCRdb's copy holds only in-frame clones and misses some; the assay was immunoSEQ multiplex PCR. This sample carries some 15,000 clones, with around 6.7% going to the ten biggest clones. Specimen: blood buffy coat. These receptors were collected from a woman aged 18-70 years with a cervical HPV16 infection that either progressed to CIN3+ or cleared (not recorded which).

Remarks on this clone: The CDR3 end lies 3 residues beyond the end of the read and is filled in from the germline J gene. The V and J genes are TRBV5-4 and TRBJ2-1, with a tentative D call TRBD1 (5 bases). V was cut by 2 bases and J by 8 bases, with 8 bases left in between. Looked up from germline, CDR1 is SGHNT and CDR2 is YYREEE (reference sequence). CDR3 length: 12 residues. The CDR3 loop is CASSFDSYEQFF. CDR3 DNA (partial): TGTGCCAGCAGCTTTGACAGCTATGAG. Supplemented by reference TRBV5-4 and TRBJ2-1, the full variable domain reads ETGVTQSPTHLIKTRGQQVTLRCSSQSGHNTVSWYQQALGQGPQFIFQYYREEENGRGNFPPRFSGLQFPNYSSELNVNALELDDSALYLCASSFDSYEQFFGPGTRLTVL.

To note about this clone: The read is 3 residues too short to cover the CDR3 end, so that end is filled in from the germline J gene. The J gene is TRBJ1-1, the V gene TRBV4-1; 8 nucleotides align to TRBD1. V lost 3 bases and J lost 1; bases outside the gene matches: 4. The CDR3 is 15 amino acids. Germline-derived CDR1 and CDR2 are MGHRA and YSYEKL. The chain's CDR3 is CASSQLDRANTEAFF. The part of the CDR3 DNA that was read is TGCGCCAGCAGCCAGTTGGACAGGGCGAACACTGAA.

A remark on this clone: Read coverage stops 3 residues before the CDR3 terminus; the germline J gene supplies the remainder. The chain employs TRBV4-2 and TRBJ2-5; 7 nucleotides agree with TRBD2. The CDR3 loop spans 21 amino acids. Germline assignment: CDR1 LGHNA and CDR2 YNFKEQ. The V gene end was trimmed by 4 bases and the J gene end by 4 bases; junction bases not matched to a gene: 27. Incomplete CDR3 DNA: TGTGCCAGCAGCCGCGGGGGAGGCCCTAGAAGACCTTTGGGTATCGGAGAGACC. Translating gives CASSRGGGPRRPLGIGET. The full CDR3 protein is CASSRGGGPRRPLGIGETQYF.

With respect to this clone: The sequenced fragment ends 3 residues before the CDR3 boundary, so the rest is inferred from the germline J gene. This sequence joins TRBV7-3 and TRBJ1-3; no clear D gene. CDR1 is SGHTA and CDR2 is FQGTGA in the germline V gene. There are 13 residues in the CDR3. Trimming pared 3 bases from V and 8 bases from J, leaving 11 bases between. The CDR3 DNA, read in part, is TGTGCCAGCAGCTTGACCCCACTAGACACC. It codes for CASSLTPLDT. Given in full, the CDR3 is CASSLTPLDTIYF.

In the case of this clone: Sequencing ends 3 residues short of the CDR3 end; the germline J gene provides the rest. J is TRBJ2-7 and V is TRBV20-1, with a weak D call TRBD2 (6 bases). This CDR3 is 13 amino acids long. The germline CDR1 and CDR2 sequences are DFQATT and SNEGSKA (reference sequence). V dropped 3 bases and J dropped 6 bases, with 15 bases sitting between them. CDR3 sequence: CSARDIGSLEQYF. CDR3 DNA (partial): TGCAGTGCTAGGGACATCGGGAGCCTCGAG.

The DNA read from the CDR3 is TGTGCCAGCAGCCCTCGACACCTGTCGTGGTATGGC. Protein sequence: CASSPRHLSWYG. The whole CDR3 sequence is CASSPRHLSWYGYTF. V and J are TRBV7-2 and TRBJ1-2, with no clear D. The read terminates 3 residues before the CDR3 end, so the remaining end is supplied by the germline J gene. CDR1 is SGHTA and CDR2 is FQGNSA in the germline V gene. The V and J ends lost 5 bases and 5 bases respectively, with 18 bases between them. CDR3 length: 15 residues.

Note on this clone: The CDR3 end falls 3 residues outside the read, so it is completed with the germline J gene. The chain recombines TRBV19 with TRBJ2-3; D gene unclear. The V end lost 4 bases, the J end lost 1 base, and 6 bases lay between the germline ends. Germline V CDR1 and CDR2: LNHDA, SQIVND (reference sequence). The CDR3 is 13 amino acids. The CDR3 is CASSKKGTDTQYF. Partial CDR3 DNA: TGTGCCAGTAGTAAGAAGGGCACAGATACG.

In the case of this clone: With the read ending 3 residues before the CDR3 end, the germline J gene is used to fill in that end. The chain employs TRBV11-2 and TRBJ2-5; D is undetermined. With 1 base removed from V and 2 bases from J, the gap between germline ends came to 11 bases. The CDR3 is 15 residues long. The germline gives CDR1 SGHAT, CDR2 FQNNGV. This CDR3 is CASSLGPLIQETQYF. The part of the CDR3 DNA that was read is TGTGCCAGCAGCTTAGGGCCTCTGATACAAGAGACC.

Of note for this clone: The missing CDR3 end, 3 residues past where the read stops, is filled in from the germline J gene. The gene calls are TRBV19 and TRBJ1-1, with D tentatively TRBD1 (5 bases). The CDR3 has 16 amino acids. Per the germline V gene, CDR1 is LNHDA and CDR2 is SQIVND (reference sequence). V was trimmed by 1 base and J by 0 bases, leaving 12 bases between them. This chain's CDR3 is CASSIVGALMNTEAFF. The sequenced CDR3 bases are TGTGCCAGTAGTATAGTTGGGGCCCTCATGAACACTGAA.

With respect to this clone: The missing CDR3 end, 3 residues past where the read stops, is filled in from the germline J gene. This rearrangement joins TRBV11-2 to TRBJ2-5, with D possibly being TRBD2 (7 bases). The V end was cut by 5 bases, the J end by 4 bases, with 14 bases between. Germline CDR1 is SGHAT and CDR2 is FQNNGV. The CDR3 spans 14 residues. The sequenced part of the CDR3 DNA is TGTGCCAGCAGCCCGCCCGGGGGGCGAGAGACC. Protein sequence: CASSPPGGRET. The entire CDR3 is CASSPPGGRETQYF.

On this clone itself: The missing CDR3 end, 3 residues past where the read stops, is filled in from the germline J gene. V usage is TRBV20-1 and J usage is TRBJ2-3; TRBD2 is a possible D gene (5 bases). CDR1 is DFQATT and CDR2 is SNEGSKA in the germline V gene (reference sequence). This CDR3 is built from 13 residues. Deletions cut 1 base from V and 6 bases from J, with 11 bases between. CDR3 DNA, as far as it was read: TGCAGTGCTAGAGTTAGCCGCGGGGATACG. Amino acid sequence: CSARVSRGDT. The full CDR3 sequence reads CSARVSRGDTQYF.

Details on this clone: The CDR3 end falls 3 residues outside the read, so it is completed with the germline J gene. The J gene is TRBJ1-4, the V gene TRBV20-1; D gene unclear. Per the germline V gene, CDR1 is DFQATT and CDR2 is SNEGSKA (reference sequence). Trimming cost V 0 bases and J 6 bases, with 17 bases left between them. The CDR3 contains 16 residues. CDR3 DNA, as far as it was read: TGCAGTGCTAGAGATCTCCTAGGCCTCTCGGATGAAAAA. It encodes CSARDLLGLSDEK. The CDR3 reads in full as CSARDLLGLSDEKLFF.

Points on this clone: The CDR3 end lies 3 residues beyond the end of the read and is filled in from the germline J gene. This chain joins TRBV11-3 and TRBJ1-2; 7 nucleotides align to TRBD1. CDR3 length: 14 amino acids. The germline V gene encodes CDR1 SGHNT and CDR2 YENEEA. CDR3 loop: CASSQTHRGEGYTF. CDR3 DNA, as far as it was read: TGTGCCAGCAGTCAAACTCACAGGGGAGAGGGC.

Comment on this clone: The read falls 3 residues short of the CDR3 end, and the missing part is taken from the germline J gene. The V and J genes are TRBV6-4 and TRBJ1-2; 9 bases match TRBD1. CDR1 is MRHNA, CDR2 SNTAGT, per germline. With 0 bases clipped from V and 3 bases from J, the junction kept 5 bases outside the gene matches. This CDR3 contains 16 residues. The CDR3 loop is CASSDSTRTGDYGYTF. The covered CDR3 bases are TGTGCCAGCAGTGACTCGACCCGGACAGGGGACTATGGC.

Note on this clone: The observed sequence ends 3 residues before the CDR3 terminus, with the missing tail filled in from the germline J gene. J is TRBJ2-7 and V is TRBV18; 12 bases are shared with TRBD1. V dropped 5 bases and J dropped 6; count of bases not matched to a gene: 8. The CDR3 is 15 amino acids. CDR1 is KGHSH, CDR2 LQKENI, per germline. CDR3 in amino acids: CASSLAGTGGGEQYF. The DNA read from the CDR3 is TGTGCCAGCTCATTGGCCGGGACAGGGGGCGGCGAG.

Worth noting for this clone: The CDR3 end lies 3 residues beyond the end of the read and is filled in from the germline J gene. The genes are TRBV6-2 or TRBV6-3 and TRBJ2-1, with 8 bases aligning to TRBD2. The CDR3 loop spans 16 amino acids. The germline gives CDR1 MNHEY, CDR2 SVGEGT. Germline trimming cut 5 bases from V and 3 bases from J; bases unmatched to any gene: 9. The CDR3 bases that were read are TGTGCCAGCAGTCCCTATAGCGGGGCGAACTACAATGAG. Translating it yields CASSPYSGANYNE. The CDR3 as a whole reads CASSPYSGANYNEQFF.

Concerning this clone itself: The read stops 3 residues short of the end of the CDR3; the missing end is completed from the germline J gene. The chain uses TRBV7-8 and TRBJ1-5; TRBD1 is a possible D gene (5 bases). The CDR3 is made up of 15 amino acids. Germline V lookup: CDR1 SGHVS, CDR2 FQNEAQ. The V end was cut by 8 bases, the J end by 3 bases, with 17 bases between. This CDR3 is CASSLGGVANQPQHF. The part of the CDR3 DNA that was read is TGTGCCAGCTCACTGGGAGGGGTGGCCAATCAGCCC.

The CDR3 spells CASTTGTINGYTF. The sequenced CDR3 bases are TGTGCCAGCACCACCGGGACAATCAATGGC. This chain joins TRBV7-9 and TRBJ1-2; D perhaps matches TRBD1 (6 bases). The observed sequence ends 3 residues before the CDR3 terminus, with the missing tail filled in from the germline J gene. This CDR3 is built from 13 residues. Germline-derived CDR1 and CDR2 are SEHNR and FQNEAQ (reference sequence). Trimming removed 7 bases at V and 6 bases at J, with 15 bases between.

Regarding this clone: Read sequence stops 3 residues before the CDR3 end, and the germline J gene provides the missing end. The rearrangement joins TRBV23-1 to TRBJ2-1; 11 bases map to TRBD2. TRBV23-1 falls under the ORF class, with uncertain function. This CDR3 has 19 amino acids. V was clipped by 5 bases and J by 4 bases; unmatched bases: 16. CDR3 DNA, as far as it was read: TGCGCCAGCAGTATATCTAGCGGGGGGCCGTGTTTGGAGTACAATGAG. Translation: CASSISSGGPCLEYNE. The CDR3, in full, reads CASSISSGGPCLEYNEQFF.

The sequenced CDR3 bases are TGTGCCAGCAGACCCCCGGAGTGGGGCGCAGATACG. It yields the protein CASRPPEWGADT. The whole CDR3 is CASRPPEWGADTQYF. V is TRBV7-9 and J is TRBJ2-3; possible D gene TRBD1, 5 bases. The CDR3 goes on 3 residues after the read ends, and that part is filled in from the germline J gene. The CDR3 is 15 residues long. Germline CDR1 SEHNR, CDR2 FQNEAQ (reference sequence). V lost 6 bases, J lost 4 bases, and 17 bases lay in between.

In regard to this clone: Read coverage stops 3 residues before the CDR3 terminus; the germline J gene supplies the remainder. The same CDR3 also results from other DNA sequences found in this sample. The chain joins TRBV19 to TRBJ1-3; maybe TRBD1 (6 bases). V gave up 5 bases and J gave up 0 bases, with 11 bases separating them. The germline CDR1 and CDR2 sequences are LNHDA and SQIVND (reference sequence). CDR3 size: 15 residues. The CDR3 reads CASSPTGGSGNTIYF. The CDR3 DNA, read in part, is TGTGCCAGTAGTCCGACAGGTGGCTCTGGAAACACC.

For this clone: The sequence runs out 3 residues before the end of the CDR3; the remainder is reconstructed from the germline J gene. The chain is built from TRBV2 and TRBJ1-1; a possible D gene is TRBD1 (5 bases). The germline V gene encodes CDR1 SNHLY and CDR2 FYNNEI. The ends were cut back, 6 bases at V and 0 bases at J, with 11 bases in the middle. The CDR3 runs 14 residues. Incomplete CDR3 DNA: TGTGCCAGCAGCCTGTTGACAGTGAACACTGAA. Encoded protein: CASSLLTVNTE. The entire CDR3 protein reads CASSLLTVNTEAFF.

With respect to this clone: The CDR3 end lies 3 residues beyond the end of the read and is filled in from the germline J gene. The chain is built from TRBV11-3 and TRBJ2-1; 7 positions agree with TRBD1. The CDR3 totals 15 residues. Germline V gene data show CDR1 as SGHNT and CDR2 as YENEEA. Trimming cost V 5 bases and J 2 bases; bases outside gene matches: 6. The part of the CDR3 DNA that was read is TGTGCCAGCAGCGTAACAGGGGCTCCCTACAATGAG. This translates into CASSVTGAPYNE. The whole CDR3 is CASSVTGAPYNEQFF.

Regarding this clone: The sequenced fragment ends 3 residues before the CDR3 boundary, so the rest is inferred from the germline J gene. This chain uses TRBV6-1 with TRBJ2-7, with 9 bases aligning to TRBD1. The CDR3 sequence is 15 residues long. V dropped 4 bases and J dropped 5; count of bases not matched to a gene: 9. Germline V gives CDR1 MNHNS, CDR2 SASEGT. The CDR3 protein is CASSVSGTGYHEQYF. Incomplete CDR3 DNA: TGTGCCAGCAGTGTCTCCGGGACAGGGTACCACGAG.

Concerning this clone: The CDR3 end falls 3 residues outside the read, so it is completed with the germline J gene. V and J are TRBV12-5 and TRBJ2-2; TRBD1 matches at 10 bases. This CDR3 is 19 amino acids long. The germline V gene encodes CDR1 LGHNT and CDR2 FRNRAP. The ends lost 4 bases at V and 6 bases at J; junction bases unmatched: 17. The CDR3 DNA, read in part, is TGTGCTAGTGGTTCGCAACGCCTGGGACAGGGGAAGACACCCGGGGAG. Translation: CASGSQRLGQGKTPGE. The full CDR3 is CASGSQRLGQGKTPGELFF.

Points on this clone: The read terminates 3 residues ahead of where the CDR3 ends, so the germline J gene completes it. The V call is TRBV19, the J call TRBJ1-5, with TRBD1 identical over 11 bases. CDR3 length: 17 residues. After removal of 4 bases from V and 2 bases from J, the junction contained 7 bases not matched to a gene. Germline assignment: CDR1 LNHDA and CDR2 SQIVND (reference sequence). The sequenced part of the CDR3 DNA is TGTGCCAGTAGTACCCGGGACAGGGGGTTGGGCAATCAGCCC. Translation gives CASSTRDRGLGNQP. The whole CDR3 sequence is CASSTRDRGLGNQPQHF. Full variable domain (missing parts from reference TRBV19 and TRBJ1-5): DGGITQSPKYLFRKEGQNVTLSCEQNLNHDAMYWYRQDPGQGLRLIYYSQIVNDFQKGDIAEGYSVSREKKESFPLTVTSAQKNPTAFYLCASSTRDRGLGNQPQHFGDGTRLSIL.

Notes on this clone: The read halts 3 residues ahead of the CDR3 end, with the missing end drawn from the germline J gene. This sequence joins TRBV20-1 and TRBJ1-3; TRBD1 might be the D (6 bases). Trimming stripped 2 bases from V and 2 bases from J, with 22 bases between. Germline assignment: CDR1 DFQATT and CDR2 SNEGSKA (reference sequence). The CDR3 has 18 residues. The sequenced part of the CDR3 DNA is TGCAGTGCTAGATTGGGGGCATCGGGACCAACTCCTGGAAACACC. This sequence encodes CSARLGASGPTPGNT. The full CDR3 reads CSARLGASGPTPGNTIYF.

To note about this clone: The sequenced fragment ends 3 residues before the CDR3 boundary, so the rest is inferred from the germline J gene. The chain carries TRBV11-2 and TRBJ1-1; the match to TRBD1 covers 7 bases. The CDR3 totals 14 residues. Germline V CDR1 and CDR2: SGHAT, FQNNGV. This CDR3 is CASSLVRQGGQAFF. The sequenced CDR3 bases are TGTGCCAGCAGCTTAGTGAGACAGGGCGGCCAA.

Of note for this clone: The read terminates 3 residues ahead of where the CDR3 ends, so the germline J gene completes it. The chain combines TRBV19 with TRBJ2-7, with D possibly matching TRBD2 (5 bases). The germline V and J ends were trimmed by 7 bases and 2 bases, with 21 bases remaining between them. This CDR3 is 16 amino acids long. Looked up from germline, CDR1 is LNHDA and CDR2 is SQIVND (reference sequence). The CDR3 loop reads CASTKFPIRGTYEQYF. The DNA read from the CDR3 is TGTGCCAGTACAAAATTCCCTATACGGGGAACCTACGAG.

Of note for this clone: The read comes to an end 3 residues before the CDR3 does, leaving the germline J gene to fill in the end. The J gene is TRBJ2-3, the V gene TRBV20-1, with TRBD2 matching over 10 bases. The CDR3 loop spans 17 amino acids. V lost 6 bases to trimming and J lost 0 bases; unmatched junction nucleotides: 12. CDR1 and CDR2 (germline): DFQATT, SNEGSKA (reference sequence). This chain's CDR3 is CSARSPSGGLSTDTQYF. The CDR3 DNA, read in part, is TGCAGTGCCAGATCGCCTAGCGGGGGACTTAGCACAGATACG.

CDR3 loop: CASSLTSGRETQYF. The sequenced part of the CDR3 DNA is TGTGCCAGCAGCTTAACTAGCGGGAGGGAGACC. The gene calls are TRBV7-2 and TRBJ2-5; TRBD2 matches at 12 bases. The sequence runs out 3 residues before the end of the CDR3; the remainder is reconstructed from the germline J gene. Trimming took 2 bases from V and 5 from J; bases not matched to a gene: 0. CDR1 is SGHTA and CDR2 is FQGNSA in the germline V gene. CDR3 length: 14 residues.